The rows below give T cell receptor beta chains drawn from one sample of a study of T cell changes during pregnancy in multiple sclerosis. TCRdb's table, derived via immunoSEQ multiplex PCR, lists solely in-frame clones and lacks some. The data show more than 90,000 clones, with 90% to 95% seen just once and 1.5% to 1.9% held by the top ten. The sequencing here drew on peripheral blood, taken in the third trimester of pregnancy. Every receptor here comes from a female donor with multiple sclerosis, enrolled in a pregnancy study. Each CDR3 is given with its conserved first and last residue. A D gene is named only where the DNA matches it firmly. Where a row states a size, it is once, few, many or the class of an expanded clone; other rows omit it.

clone size	D gene	CDR3 length	V gene	J gene	CDR3 protein	CDR3 DNA
-	-	13	TRBV15	TRBJ1-6	CATSEGVNSPLHF	TGTGCCACCAGCGAGGGTGTTAATTCACCCCTCCACTTT
-	-	14	TRBV7-2	TRBJ2-3	CASSLAGPRKKQYF	TGTGCCAGCAGCTTAGCAGGCCCGCGGAAGAAGCAGTATTTT
few	-	14	TRBV6-5	TRBJ1-1	CASSYDTKNTEAFF	TGTGCCAGCAGTTACGACACAAAGAACACTGAAGCTTTCTTT
-	-	18	TRBV7-3	TRBJ2-2	CASSSRGRQSANTGELFF	TGTGCCAGCAGCTCCAGAGGCCGACAGTCGGCGAACACCGGGGAGCTGTTTTTT
-	-	17	TRBV13	TRBJ1-2	CASSFGWEQETYYGYTF	TGTGCCAGCAGCTTTGGTTGGGAACAGGAAACCTACTATGGCTACACCTTC
few	-	15	TRBV30	TRBJ1-2	CAWAQSAGLGSGYTF	TGTGCCTGGGCCCAAAGCGCGGGACTCGGTAGTGGCTACACCTTC
-	TRBD2	17	TRBV4-2	TRBJ2-1	CASSQDPGTSGGNEQFF	TGTGCCAGCAGCCAAGATCCCGGGACTAGCGGGGGTAATGAGCAGTTCTTC
-	-	16	TRBV30	TRBJ1-3	CAWSVQALSSGNTIYF	TGTGCCTGGAGTGTACAGGCCCTTTCCTCTGGAAACACCATATATTTT
once	TRBD1	17	TRBV13	TRBJ2-5	CASSPPPGQGAQETQYF	TGTGCCAGCAGCCCGCCCCCGGGACAGGGGGCCCAAGAGACCCAGTACTTC
-	-	14	TRBV7-8	TRBJ2-5	CASRAEGGPETQYF	TGTGCCAGCAGAGCGGAGGGAGGTCCGGAGACCCAGTACTTC
once	TRBD2	15	TRBV7-3	TRBJ2-2	CASSSGLGNTGELFF	TGTGCCAGCAGCTCCGGACTAGGGAACACCGGGGAGCTGTTTTTT
-	-	13	TRBV6-5	TRBJ2-1	CASSRDPSGEQFF	TGTGCCAGCAGTCGGGATCCTTCGGGTGAGCAGTTCTTC
-	TRBD1	13	TRBV29-1	TRBJ1-3	CSGRGQPGNTIYF	TGCAGCGGCCGGGGACAGCCTGGAAACACCATATATTTT
-	TRBD2	17	TRBV4-1	TRBJ2-4	CASSLLAGGGAKNIQYF	TGCGCCAGCAGCTTACTAGCGGGGGGGGGAGCCAAAAACATTCAGTACTTC
-	TRBD2	15	TRBV7-3	TRBJ2-1	CASSPRTRPYNEQFF	TGTGCCAGCAGCCCAAGGACTAGGCCCTACAATGAGCAGTTCTTC
once	-	16	TRBV7-9	TRBJ1-4	CASSLAERLLSEKLFF	TGTGCCAGCAGCTTAGCGGAGAGGCTCCTTAGTGAAAAACTGTTTTTT
-	TRBD1	14	TRBV9	TRBJ1-1	CASSVDRGSTEAFF	TGTGCCAGCAGCGTAGACAGGGGAAGCACTGAAGCTTTCTTT
-	TRBD1	14	TRBV2	TRBJ1-1	CASKGQGVDTEAFF	TGTGCCAGTAAGGGACAGGGGGTCGACACTGAAGCTTTCTTT
-	-	16	TRBV5-6	TRBJ2-7	CASSSLVQGWVYEQYF	TGTGCCAGCAGCTCCCTAGTGCAGGGGTGGGTCTACGAGCAGTACTTC
-	-	16	TRBV14	TRBJ1-6	CASSQGRTANNSPLHF	TGTGCCAGCAGCCAAGGAAGGACAGCGAATAATTCACCCCTCCACTTT
-	TRBD2	15	TRBV14	TRBJ2-7	CASSQGSGGFYEQYF	TGTGCCAGCAGCCAAGGTAGCGGGGGGTTTTACGAGCAGTACTTC
-	TRBD1	15	TRBV9	TRBJ2-5	CASSGQGGEGMAQYF	TGTGCCAGCAGCGGACAGGGCGGCGAAGGGATGGCCCAGTACTTC
-	TRBD1	13	TRBV29-1	TRBJ1-1	CSVGLTGGTEAFF	TGCAGCGTTGGGTTGACAGGGGGCACTGAAGCTTTCTTT
few	-	12	TRBV29-1	TRBJ1-1	CSVGGINTEAFF	TGCAGCGTTGGAGGGATCAACACTGAAGCTTTCTTT
few	TRBD1	12	TRBV30	TRBJ1-2	CAWAGGSYGYTF	TGTGCCTGGGCAGGGGGCAGCTATGGCTACACCTTC
-	-	13	TRBV27	TRBJ1-1	CASGRGRNTEAFF	TGTGCCAGTGGGCGGGGGAGGAACACTGAAGCTTTCTTT
-	-	13	TRBV11-2	TRBJ1-2	CASSLDRTYGYTF	TGTGCCAGCAGCTTAGATCGGACTTATGGCTACACCTTC
-	-	14	TRBV6-6	TRBJ1-5	CASSYSQGPGPQHF	TGTGCCAGCAGTTACTCTCAGGGCCCAGGACCCCAGCATTTT
few	TRBD1	17	TRBV5-1	TRBJ1-1	CASSWTGASVLGTEAFF	TGCGCCAGCAGTTGGACAGGGGCTTCCGTTCTCGGCACTGAAGCTTTCTTT
-	-	14	TRBV5-1	TRBJ2-7	CASSLETGGSEQYF	TGCGCCAGCAGCTTGGAGACAGGAGGATCCGAGCAGTACTTC
-	-	14	TRBV19	TRBJ1-3	CASRQAHSGNTIYF	TGTGCCAGTAGGCAGGCTCACTCTGGAAACACCATATATTTT
-	-	15	TRBV6-6	TRBJ2-2	CASTKEGMNTGELFF	TGTGCCAGCACGAAGGAGGGAATGAACACCGGGGAGCTGTTTTTT
-	-	14	TRBV15	TRBJ1-2	CATSRDRANYGYTF	TGTGCCACCAGCAGGGACAGAGCTAACTATGGCTACACCTTC
-	-	14	TRBV19	TRBJ1-4	CASSPTGINEKLFF	TGTGCCAGTAGTCCCACAGGGATTAATGAAAAACTGTTTTTT
-	-	12	TRBV19	TRBJ1-4	CASSIKGGKLFF	TGTGCCAGTAGTATTAAGGGAGGCAAACTGTTTTTT
once	-	14	TRBV6-1	TRBJ1-5	CASSELDSSQPQHF	TGTGCCAGCAGTGAATTGGATTCTAGTCAGCCCCAGCATTTT
-	-	12	TRBV28	TRBJ2-3	CASSLSLDTQYF	TGTGCCAGCAGTTTATCGTTGGATACGCAGTATTTT
-	TRBD2	18	TRBV28	TRBJ2-1	CASSLFRTSGSRDNEQFF	TGTGCCAGCAGTTTATTCCGGACTAGCGGCTCCAGAGACAATGAGCAGTTCTTC
-	TRBD1	15	TRBV5-1	TRBJ2-3	CASSLGTVNTDTQYF	TGCGCCAGCAGCTTAGGGACAGTTAACACAGATACGCAGTATTTT
-	TRBD2	16	TRBV28	TRBJ2-1	CASSSIAGALYNEQFF	TGTGCCAGCAGTTCTATAGCGGGAGCGCTCTACAATGAGCAGTTCTTC
-	TRBD2	15	TRBV28	TRBJ2-7	CASSPGGGPPYEQYF	TGTGCCAGCAGTCCCGGGGGAGGGCCCCCCTACGAGCAGTACTTC
-	TRBD2	14	TRBV5-5	TRBJ2-7	CATAPGLAQYEQYF	TGTGCCACCGCACCGGGACTAGCTCAATACGAGCAGTACTTC
-	-	11	TRBV27	TRBJ2-7	CASSFQGGQYF	TGTGCCAGCAGTTTTCAGGGGGGGCAGTACTTC
once	TRBD1	17	TRBV18	TRBJ1-2	CASSPPVGMDRGFGYTF	TGTGCCAGCTCACCACCGGTTGGAATGGACAGGGGATTTGGCTACACCTTC
-	TRBD1	15	TRBV30	TRBJ2-1	CAWSVLWDSYNEQFF	TGTGCCTGGAGTGTACTCTGGGACAGCTACAATGAGCAGTTCTTC
-	TRBD1	18	TRBV7-9	TRBJ1-1	CASSLFIGQAIKNTEAFF	TGTGCCAGCAGCTTATTTATCGGACAGGCGATAAAGAACACTGAAGCTTTCTTT
-	-	15	TRBV7-8	TRBJ2-1	CASSSGALTDNEQFF	TGTGCCAGCAGCTCAGGGGCCCTTACAGACAATGAGCAGTTCTTC
-	-	13	TRBV10-2	TRBJ1-2	CASSEPTSYGYTF	TGCGCCAGCAGTGAGCCGACAAGCTATGGCTACACCTTC
-	-	14	TRBV7-9	TRBJ2-7	CASSPSIGSYEQYF	TGTGCCAGCAGCCCTTCGATCGGGAGCTACGAGCAGTACTTC
once	-	14	TRBV5-1	TRBJ1-1	CASSFQGPNTEAFF	TGCGCCAGCAGTTTCCAGGGCCCGAACACTGAAGCTTTCTTT
-	TRBD1	14	TRBV18	TRBJ2-7	CASSPLTGTYEQYF	TGTGCCAGCTCACCTCTGACAGGGACCTACGAGCAGTACTTC
-	TRBD1	15	TRBV7-7	TRBJ1-1	CASSLKGAGVTEAFF	TGTGCCAGCAGCTTAAAGGGGGCTGGGGTCACTGAAGCTTTCTTT
-	-	15	TRBV18	TRBJ2-2	CASSPPVVAGGELFF	TGTGCCAGCTCACCACCGGTGGTAGCTGGCGGGGAGCTGTTTTTT
-	-	16	TRBV9	TRBJ1-2	CASSSDSRGLHYGYTF	TGTGCCAGCAGCTCTGATAGCAGGGGCCTCCATTATGGCTACACCTTC